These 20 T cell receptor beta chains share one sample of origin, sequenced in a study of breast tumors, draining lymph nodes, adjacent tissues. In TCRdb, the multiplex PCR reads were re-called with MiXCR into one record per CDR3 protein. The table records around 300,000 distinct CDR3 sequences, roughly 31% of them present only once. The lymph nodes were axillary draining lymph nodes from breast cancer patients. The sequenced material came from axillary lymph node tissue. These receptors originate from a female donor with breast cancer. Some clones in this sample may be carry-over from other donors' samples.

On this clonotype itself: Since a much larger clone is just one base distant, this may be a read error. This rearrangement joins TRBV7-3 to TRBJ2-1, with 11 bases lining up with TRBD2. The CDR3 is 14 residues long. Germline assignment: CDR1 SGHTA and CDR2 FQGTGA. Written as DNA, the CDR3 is TGTGCCAGCAGCCGTAGCGGGAGGGGCAATGAGCAGCTCTTC. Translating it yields CASSRSGRGNEQLF. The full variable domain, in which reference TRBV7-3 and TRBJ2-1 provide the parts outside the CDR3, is GAGVSQTPSNKVTEKGKYVELRCDPISGHTALYWYRQSLGQGPEFLIYFQGTGAADDSGLPNDRFFAVRPEGSVSTLKIQRTERGDSAVYLCASSRSGRGNEQLFGPGTRLTVL.

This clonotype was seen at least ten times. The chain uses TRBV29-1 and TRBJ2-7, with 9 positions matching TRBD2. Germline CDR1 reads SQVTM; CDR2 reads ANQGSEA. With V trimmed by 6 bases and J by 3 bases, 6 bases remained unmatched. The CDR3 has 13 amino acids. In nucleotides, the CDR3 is TGCAGCGTGTCTAAGACTAGCGGCTACGAGCAGTACTTC. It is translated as CSVSKTSGYEQYF.

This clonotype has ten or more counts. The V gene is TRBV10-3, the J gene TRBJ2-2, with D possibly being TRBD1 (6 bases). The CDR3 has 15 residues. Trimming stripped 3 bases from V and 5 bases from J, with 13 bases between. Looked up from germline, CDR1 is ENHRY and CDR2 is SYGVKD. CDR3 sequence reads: CAISDGSGETGELFF. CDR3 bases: TGTGCCATCAGTGATGGGTCAGGGGAAACCGGGGAGCTGTTTTTT.

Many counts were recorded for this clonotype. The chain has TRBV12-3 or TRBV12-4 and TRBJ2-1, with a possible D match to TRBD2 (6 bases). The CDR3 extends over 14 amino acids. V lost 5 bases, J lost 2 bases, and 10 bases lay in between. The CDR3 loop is CASSPTRTYNEQFF. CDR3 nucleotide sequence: TGTGCCAGCAGTCCGACTAGAACCTACAATGAGCAGTTCTTC.

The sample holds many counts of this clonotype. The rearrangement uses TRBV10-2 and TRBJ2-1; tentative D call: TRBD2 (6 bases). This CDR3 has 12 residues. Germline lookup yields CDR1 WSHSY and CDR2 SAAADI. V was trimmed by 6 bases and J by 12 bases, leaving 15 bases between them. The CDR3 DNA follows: TGCGCCAGCAGCGACCGGGAGTTAGGGCAGTTCTTC. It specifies CASSDRELGQFF.

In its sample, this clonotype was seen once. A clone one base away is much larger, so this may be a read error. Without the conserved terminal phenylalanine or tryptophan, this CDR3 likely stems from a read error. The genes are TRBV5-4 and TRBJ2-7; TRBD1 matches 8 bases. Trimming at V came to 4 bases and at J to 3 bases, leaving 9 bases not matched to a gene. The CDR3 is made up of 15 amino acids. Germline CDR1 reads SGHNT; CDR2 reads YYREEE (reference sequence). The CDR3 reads CASSLSRTGIYEQYL. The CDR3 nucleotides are TGTGCCAGCAGCCTCAGCCGGACAGGGATCTACGAGCAGTACCTC.

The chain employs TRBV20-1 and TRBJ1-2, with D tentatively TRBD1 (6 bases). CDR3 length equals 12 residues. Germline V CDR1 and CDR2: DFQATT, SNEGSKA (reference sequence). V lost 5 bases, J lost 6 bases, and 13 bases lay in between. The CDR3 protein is CSARGSGDGYTF. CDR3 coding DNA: TGCAGTGCTCGAGGATCAGGGGATGGCTACACCTTC.

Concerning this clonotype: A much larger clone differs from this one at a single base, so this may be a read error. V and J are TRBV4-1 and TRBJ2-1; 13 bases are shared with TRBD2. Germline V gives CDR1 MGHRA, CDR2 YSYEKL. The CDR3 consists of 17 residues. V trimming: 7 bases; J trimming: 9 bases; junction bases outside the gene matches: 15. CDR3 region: CASNETGLAGDLSEQFF. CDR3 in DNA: TGCGCCAGCAACGAAACTGGACTAGCGGGAGATCTGAGTGAGCAGTTCTTC.

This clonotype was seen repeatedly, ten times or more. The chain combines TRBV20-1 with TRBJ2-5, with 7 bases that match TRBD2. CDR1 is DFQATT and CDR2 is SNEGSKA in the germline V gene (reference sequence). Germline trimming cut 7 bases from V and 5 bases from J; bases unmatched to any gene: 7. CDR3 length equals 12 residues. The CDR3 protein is CSGGGDGETQYF. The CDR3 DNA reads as TGCAGTGGGGGAGGGGACGGCGAGACCCAGTACTTC.

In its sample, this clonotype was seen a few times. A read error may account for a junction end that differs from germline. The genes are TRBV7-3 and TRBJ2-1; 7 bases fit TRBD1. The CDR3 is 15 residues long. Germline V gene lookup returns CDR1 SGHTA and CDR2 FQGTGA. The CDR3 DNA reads TGTGCCAGCAGCCTCAACAGGGGTGACCCCAATGAGCAGCTCTTC. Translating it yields CASSLNRGDPNEQLF.

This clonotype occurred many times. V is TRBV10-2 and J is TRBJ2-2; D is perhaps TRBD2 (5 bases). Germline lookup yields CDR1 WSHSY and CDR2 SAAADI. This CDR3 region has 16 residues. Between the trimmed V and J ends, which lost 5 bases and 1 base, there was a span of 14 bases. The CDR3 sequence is CASSNGVGVNTGELFF. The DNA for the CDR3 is TGCGCCAGCAGTAACGGGGTGGGAGTGAACACCGGGGAGCTGTTTTTT.

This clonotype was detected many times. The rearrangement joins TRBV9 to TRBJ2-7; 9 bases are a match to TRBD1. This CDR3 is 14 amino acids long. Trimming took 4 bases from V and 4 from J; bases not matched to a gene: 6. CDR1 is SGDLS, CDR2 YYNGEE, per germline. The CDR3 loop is CASSTGGIGYEQYF. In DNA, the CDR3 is TGTGCCAGCAGCACAGGGGGCATAGGGTACGAGCAGTACTTC.

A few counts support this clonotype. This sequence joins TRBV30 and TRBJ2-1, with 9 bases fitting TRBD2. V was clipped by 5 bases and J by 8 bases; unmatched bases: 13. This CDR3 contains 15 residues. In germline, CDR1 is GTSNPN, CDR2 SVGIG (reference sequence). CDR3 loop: CAWHPASGIVYEQFF. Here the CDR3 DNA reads TGTGCCTGGCATCCGGCTAGCGGGATAGTGTATGAGCAGTTCTTC.

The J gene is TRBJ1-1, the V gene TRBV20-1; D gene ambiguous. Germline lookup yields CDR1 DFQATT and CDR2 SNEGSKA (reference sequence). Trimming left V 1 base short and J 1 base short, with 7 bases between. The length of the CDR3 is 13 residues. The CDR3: CSARGHWNTEAFF. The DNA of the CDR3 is TGCAGTGCTAGAGGGCACTGGAACACTGAAGCTTTCTTT.

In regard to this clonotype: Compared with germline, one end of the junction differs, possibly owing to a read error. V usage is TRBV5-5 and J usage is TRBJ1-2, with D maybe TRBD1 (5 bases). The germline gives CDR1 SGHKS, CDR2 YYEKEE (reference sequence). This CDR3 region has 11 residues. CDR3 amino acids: CASSFGGAYTF. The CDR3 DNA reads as TGCGCCAGCAGCTTTGGCGGGGCCTACACCTTC.

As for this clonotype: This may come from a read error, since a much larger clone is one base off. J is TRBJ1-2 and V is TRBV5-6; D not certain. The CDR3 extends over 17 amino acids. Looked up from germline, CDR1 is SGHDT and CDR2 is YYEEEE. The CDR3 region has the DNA TGTGCCGGCAGCCCGACACCGCCCACCCCATTTAACTATGGCTACACCTTC. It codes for CAGSPTPPTPFNYGYTF.

The CDR3 nucleotides are TGTGCCACCAGTGAGGATTATAGCAATCAGCCCCAGCATTTT. Residues: CATSEDYSNQPQHF. V usage is TRBV24-1 and J usage is TRBJ1-5; no reliable D call. Germline V gives CDR1 KGHDR, CDR2 SFDVKD. V lost 4 bases, J lost 0 bases, and 6 bases lay in between. The CDR3 is made up of 14 amino acids.

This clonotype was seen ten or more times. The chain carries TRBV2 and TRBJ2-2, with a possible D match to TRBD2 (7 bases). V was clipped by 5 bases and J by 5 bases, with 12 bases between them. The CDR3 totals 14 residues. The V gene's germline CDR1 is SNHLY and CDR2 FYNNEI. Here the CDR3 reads CASSLGRGTGELFF. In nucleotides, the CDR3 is TGTGCCAGCAGTCTTGGGAGGGGGACCGGGGAGCTGTTTTTT.

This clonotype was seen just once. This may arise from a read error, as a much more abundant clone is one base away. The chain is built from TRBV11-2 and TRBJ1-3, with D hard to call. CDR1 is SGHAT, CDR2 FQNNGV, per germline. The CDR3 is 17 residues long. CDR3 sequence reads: CASSLLRRTDSGNTVYF. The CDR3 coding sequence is TGTGCCAGCAGCTTATTGCGCCGTACCGACTCTGGAAACACCGTATATTTT.

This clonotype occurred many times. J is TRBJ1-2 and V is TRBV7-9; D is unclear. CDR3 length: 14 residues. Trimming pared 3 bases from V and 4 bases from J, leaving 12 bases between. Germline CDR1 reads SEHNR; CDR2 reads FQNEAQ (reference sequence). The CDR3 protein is CASSLTDAGYGYTF. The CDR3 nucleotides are TGTGCCAGCAGCTTGACCGACGCGGGCTATGGCTACACCTTC.